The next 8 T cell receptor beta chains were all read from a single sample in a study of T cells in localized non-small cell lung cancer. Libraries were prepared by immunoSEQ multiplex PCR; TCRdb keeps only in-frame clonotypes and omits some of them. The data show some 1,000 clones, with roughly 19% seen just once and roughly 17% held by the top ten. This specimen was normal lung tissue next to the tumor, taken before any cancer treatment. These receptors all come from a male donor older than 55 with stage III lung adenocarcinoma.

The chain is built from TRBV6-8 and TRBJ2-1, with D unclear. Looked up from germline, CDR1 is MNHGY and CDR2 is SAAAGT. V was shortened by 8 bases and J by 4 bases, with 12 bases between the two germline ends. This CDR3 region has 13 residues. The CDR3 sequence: CASAPTGYNEQFF. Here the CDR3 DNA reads TGTGCCAGCGCCCCTACGGGTTACAATGAGCAGTTCTTC.

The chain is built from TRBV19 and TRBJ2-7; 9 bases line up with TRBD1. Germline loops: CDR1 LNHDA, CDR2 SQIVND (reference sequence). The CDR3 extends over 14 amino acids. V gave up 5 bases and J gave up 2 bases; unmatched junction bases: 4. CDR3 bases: TGTGCCAGTAGTTTCGGGACAGGGACCTACGAGCAGTACTTC. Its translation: CASSFGTGTYEQYF.

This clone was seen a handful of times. The CDR3 loop is CASSFGQLLQETQYF. CDR3 nucleotides: TGTGCCAGCAGCTTTGGACAGCTCTTGCAAGAGACCCAGTACTTC. The rearrangement links TRBV11-3 to TRBJ2-5, with D tentatively TRBD1 (6 bases). The V gene's germline CDR1 is SGHNT and CDR2 YENEEA. This CDR3 has 15 amino acids. Trimming took off 3 bases at V and 2 bases at J, with 13 bases between the two ends.

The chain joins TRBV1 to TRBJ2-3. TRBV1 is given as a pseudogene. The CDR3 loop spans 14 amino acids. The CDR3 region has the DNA TGCGCCAGCAGCCAAATAACGAGCACAGATACGCAGTATTTT. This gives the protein CASSQITSTDTQYF.

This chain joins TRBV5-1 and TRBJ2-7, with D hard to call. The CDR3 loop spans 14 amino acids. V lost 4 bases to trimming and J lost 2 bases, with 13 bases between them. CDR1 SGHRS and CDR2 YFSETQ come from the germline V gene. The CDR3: CASSIAYGAYEQYF. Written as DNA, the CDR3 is TGCGCCAGCAGCATCGCGTATGGCGCCTACGAGCAGTACTTC. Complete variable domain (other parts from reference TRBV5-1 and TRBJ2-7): KAGVTQTPRYLIKTRGQQVTLSCSPISGHRSVSWYQQTPGQGLQFLFEYFSETQRNKGNFPGRFSGRQFSNSRSEMNVSTLELGDSALYLCASSIAYGAYEQYFGPGTRLTVT.

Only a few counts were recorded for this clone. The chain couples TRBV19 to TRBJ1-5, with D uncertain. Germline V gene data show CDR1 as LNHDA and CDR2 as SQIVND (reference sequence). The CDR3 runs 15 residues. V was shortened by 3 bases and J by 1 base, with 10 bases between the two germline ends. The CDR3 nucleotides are TGTGCCAGTAGTATTATGGTGGGCAGCAATCAGCCCCAGCATTTT. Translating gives CASSIMVGSNQPQHF. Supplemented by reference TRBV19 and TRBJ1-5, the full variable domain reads DGGITQSPKYLFRKEGQNVTLSCEQNLNHDAMYWYRQDPGQGLRLIYYSQIVNDFQKGDIAEGYSVSREKKESFPLTVTSAQKNPTAFYLCASSIMVGSNQPQHFGDGTRLSIL.

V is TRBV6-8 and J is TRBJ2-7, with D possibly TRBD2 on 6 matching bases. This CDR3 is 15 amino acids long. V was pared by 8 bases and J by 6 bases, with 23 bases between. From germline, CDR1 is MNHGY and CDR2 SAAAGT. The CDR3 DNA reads TGTGCCAGCGCTCCGGAATTCCGGAGGGCCGGCGAGCAGTACTTC. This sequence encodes CASAPEFRRAGEQYF.

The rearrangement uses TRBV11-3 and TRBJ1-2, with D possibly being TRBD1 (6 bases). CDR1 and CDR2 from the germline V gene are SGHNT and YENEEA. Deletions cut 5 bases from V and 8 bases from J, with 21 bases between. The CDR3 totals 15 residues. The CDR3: CASSPPWDKAYGYTF. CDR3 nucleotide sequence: TGTGCCAGCAGCCCCCCCTGGGACAAGGCCTACGGCTACACCTTC.